This T cell receptor beta chain emerged from a study of blood T cell repertoires in COVID-19. Study as a whole: Both acute and convalescent COVID-19 samples were obtained from the United States, Italy and Spain.

This CDR3 spans 14 amino acids. Deletions cut 7 bases from V and 5 bases from J, with 17 bases between. Per the germline V gene, CDR1 is SNHLY and CDR2 is FYNNEI. The study counted Cohort 3 donors as recovered given two negative PCRs, clearance, or symptom resolution. This clone was counted a single time. In the authors' workflow: Reference gene primer amplification gave estimated nucleated cell counts. Profiled with immunoSEQ multiplex PCR; TCRdb holds only in-frame clones, not every one. The DNA was the basis for D and trimming; V, J and clone size are from that table. The sample yields hundreds of thousands of clones, 65% to 85% seen once.

The chain carries TRBV2 and TRBJ1-1; D remains ambiguous. The sequence derives from a woman in her forties who had recovered from COVID-19. The sample consisted of PBMCs or T cells enriched from blood (not recorded which). The CDR3 protein is CASKDSLTGTEAFF. CDR3 nucleotide sequence: TGTGCCAGCAAGGACTCCCTGACTGGAACTGAAGCTTTCTTT.